What follows are 4 T cell receptor beta chains derived from one specimen sequenced in a study of shared clonotypes between healthy human individuals (dated by TCRdb to 2019 to 2021). The library was prepared using the immunoSEQ multiplex PCR assay. TCRdb stores this immuneACCESS table with in-frame sequences only. Part of the clones is absent; in the studies checked, under half of the shortfall reflects unresolved V genes, and no reason is known for the rest. The sample has over a million clones on record, roughly 75% of them singletons. Jointly, the top ten make up approximately 1.5% of the sample. Sequenced: memory CD4+ T cells sorted from blood. Per the publication, the cell subset or site label means: CD45RA-negative fraction. Every receptor here comes from a man aged 18 to 35 in good health.

The chain couples TRBV5-1 to TRBJ1-2; D ambiguous. This CDR3 has 11 amino acids. Trimming stripped 5 bases from V and 3 bases from J, with 5 bases between. The germline V gene has CDR1 SGHRS and CDR2 YFSETQ. CDR3 sequence (DNA): TGCGCCAGCAGGAGGGACTATGGCTACACCTTC. Translated: CASRRDYGYTF.

The chain recombines TRBV10-3 with TRBJ1-5; a possible D gene is TRBD1 (6 bases). The CDR3 runs to 15 residues. V was shortened by 0 bases and J by 2 bases, with 8 bases between the two germline ends. Per germline, CDR1 ENHRY and CDR2 SYGVKD. The CDR3 here is CAISESGHGNQPQHF. The DNA for the CDR3 is TGTGCCATCAGTGAGTCGGGACATGGCAATCAGCCCCAGCATTTT.

The rearrangement links TRBV7-9 to TRBJ2-1, with 8 nucleotides matching TRBD2. With 5 bases clipped from V and 0 bases from J, the junction kept 3 bases outside the gene matches. The CDR3 totals 15 residues. CDR1 is SEHNR, CDR2 FQNEAQ, per germline (reference sequence). The CDR3 is CASSILADSYNEQFF. DNA of the CDR3: TGTGCCAGCAGCATACTAGCGGACTCCTACAATGAGCAGTTCTTC.

The chain is built from TRBV6-4 and TRBJ1-1, with a weak D call TRBD1 (5 bases). Germline V lookup: CDR1 MRHNA, CDR2 SNTAGT. The CDR3 contains 13 residues. Trimming removed 5 bases from V and 0 bases from J, with 7 bases in between. The CDR3 is CASSRQMNTEAFF. The CDR3 DNA follows: TGTGCCAGCAGTCGACAGATGAACACTGAAGCTTTCTTT.